These 9 T cell receptor beta chains share one sample of origin, sequenced in a study of blood T cells in healthy people across ages. The second PCR ran about 7 to 12 cycles with a sample-barcoded 5' primer and J-beta primers. TCRdb reprocessed the 5' RACE reads via MiXCR and lists one record per CDR3 protein. The table lists about 970,000 distinct CDR3 sequences, just over 50% of them singletons. The sequenced sample consisted of blood. These TCRs come from a woman in her sixties in good health.

The rearrangement links TRBV7-8 to TRBJ2-1; D ambiguous. The tail of the sequence fits TRBJ2-7 better, so the J call may be wrong. The V gene's germline CDR1 is SGHVS and CDR2 FQNEAQ. This CDR3 is built from 14 residues. The CDR3 nucleotides are TGTGCCAGCAGCGTAGGGCCAAACTACAATGAGCAGTACTTC. Its translation: CASSVGPNYNEQYF.

This chain links TRBV20-1 with TRBJ2-1; TRBD1 matches at 11 bases. Trimming at V came to 3 bases and at J to 7 bases, leaving 8 bases not matched to a gene. This CDR3 contains 15 residues. Germline assignment: CDR1 DFQATT and CDR2 SNEGSKA (reference sequence). The CDR3 loop is CSASSAGTGGNEQFF. The CDR3 region has the DNA TGCAGTGCTAGCTCAGCCGGGACAGGGGGGAATGAGCAGTTCTTC.

This rearrangement joins TRBV28 to TRBJ2-7; 7 bases line up with TRBD2. Germline V gives CDR1 MDHEN, CDR2 SYDVKM. V shed 4 bases, J shed 6 bases, and the junction held 9 bases outside the gene matches. The CDR3 runs 14 residues. The CDR3 loop reads CASSSGLVPAEQYF. CDR3 sequence (DNA): TGTGCCAGCAGTTCAGGACTAGTACCCGCCGAGCAGTACTTC.

This chain links TRBV7-2 with TRBJ2-3; tentative D call: TRBD2 (5 bases). Trimming stripped 1 base from V and 2 bases from J, with 10 bases between. Germline CDR1 is SGHTA and CDR2 is FQGNSA. CDR3 length: 15 amino acids. CDR3 region: CASSLVQRLTDTQYF. CDR3 coding DNA: TGTGCCAGCAGCTTAGTACAGCGGCTCACAGATACGCAGTATTTT.

This sequence joins TRBV9 and TRBJ2-1; 7 nucleotides align to TRBD2. Germline loops: CDR1 SGDLS, CDR2 YYNGEE. CDR3 size: 17 residues. The V segment lost 0 bases and the J segment 3 bases; nucleotides outside the gene matches: 9. The chain's CDR3 is CASSVDPAGDIYNEQFF. The CDR3 region has the DNA TGTGCCAGCAGCGTAGACCCGGCGGGAGATATCTACAATGAGCAGTTCTTC.

This clonotype was seen more than once but under ten times. The rearrangement uses TRBV29-1 and TRBJ2-3, with D maybe TRBD2 (5 bases). In germline, CDR1 is SQVTM, CDR2 ANQGSEA. This CDR3 has 13 residues. CDR3 nucleotide sequence: TGCACCGAAGCCCGGACTAGCACAGATACGCAGTATTTT. Protein sequence: CTEARTSTDTQYF.

The chain links TRBV7-9 to TRBJ2-1, with a possible D match to TRBD2 (5 bases). The ends were cut back, 1 base at V and 7 bases at J, with 23 bases in the middle. CDR3 size: 18 residues. In germline, CDR1 is SEHNR, CDR2 FQNEAQ (reference sequence). In nucleotides, the CDR3 is TGTGCCAGCAGCTTAGTAGAGGCGGGCAGTATAGGTCTGAATGAGCAGTTCTTC. Encoded protein: CASSLVEAGSIGLNEQFF.

The rearrangement links TRBV6-5 to TRBJ1-4; no reliable D call. The CDR3 sequence is 16 residues long. Deletions cut 2 bases from V and 0 bases from J, with 10 bases between. The germline V gene has CDR1 MNHEY and CDR2 SVGAGI. The CDR3 region is CASSYEHSATNEKLFF. The CDR3 DNA reads TGTGCCAGCAGTTACGAACACTCCGCAACTAATGAAAAACTGTTTTTT.

The chain links TRBV7-9 to TRBJ1-1, with D possibly TRBD1 on 5 matching bases. The ends were cut back, 7 bases at V and 6 bases at J, with 15 bases in the middle. Germline loops: CDR1 SEHNR, CDR2 FQNEAQ (reference sequence). This CDR3 spans 13 amino acids. The CDR3 DNA sequence: TGTGCCAGCATCCCTTCCGGGGGTTCTGAAGCTTTCTTT. Amino acid sequence: CASIPSGGSEAFF.